The 30 T cell receptor beta chains listed next were all sequenced from one sample in a study of Graves' ophthalmopathy and Graves' hyperthyroidism. TCR beta CDR3 amplification used RNA transcripts. Second-round multiplex PCR followed a first-round RT-PCR using HTBI primers. MiXCR, applied by TCRdb to the multiplex PCR reads, yields one record per CDR3 protein. The data hold 650,000 to 800,000 distinct CDR3 sequences, with over 40% observed a single time. Sequencing input: peripheral blood. Every receptor here comes from an adult man with Graves' ophthalmopathy.

This clonotype showed up many times. The chain employs TRBV9 and TRBJ1-1; 8 nucleotides agree with TRBD1. CDR1 is SGDLS and CDR2 is YYNGEE in the germline V gene. Unmatched junction bases numbered 5, after V lost 6 bases and J lost 1 base. The CDR3 is 14 residues long. CDR3 coding DNA: TGTGCCAGCAATCCCGGGACAGGGAACACTGAAGCTTTCTTT. Amino acid sequence: CASNPGTGNTEAFF.

This clonotype showed up many times. The gene calls are TRBV7-8 and TRBJ1-1; 9 bases map to TRBD1. CDR1 is SGHVS, CDR2 FQNEAQ, per germline. CDR3 length equals 15 residues. The V and J ends lost 5 bases and 5 bases, in that order; junction bases with no gene match: 9. The CDR3 DNA is TGTGCCAGCAGCCCCGAACAGGGGGCGCGAACTGAAGCTTTCTTT. It translates to CASSPEQGARTEAFF.

This clonotype was found many times. This rearrangement joins TRBV7-8 to TRBJ1-2; no clear D gene. V was trimmed by 5 bases and J by 2 bases, leaving 9 bases between them. CDR3 length: 13 amino acids. From germline, CDR1 is SGHVS and CDR2 FQNEAQ. The CDR3 coding sequence is TGTGCCAGCAGCCCCGGGATGAACTATGGCTACACCTTC. Translated: CASSPGMNYGYTF.

At least ten counts were recorded for this clonotype. The chain has TRBV5-1 and TRBJ2-7, with a weak D call TRBD1 (5 bases). V was cut by 0 bases and J by 4 bases, with 11 bases left in between. This CDR3 has 14 amino acids. Germline assignment: CDR1 SGHRS and CDR2 YFSETQ. This CDR3 is CASSLEDNQYEQYF. CDR3 bases: TGCGCCAGCAGCTTGGAGGACAACCAGTACGAGCAGTACTTC.

This chain uses TRBV2 with TRBJ1-5; 7 bases map to TRBD1. The CDR3 has 15 amino acids. Trimming took 6 bases from V and 1 from J; bases not matched to a gene: 6. Germline values: CDR1 SNHLY, CDR2 FYNNEI. CDR3 coding DNA: TGTGCCAGCAGGGGAACAGGGGTCAGCAATCAGCCCCAGCATTTT. Its translation is CASRGTGVSNQPQHF.

On this clonotype: One junction end does not reproduce the germline sequence, and a read error may be involved. This chain connects TRBV20-1 to TRBJ1-6; D remains ambiguous. This CDR3 region has 15 residues. Germline lookup yields CDR1 DFQATT and CDR2 SNEGSKA (reference sequence). Here the CDR3 DNA reads TGCAGTACTAGTCCGGAGGGCTCCTATAATTCACCCCTCCACTTT. Amino acids: CSTSPEGSYNSPLHF.

J is TRBJ1-2 and V is TRBV11-2; D unresolved. Looked up from germline, CDR1 is SGHAT and CDR2 is FQNNGV. The CDR3 is made up of 15 amino acids. The V and J ends lost 5 bases and 3 bases respectively, with 16 bases between them. As DNA, the CDR3 is TGTGCCAGCAGCGCAGTCTACCAGTCCGACTATGGCTACACCTTC. Translated: CASSAVYQSDYGYTF. Combining the CDR3 with reference TRBV11-2 and TRBJ1-2 gives the whole variable domain EAGVAQSPRYKIIEKRQSVAFWCNPISGHATLYWYQQILGQGPKLLIQFQNNGVVDDSQLPKDRFSAERLKGVDSTLKIQPAKLEDSAVYLCASSAVYQSDYGYTFGSGTRLTVV.

Concerning this clonotype itself: This may come from a read error, since a much larger clone is one base off. The chain recombines TRBV7-3 with TRBJ1-1, with D unresolved. CDR1 SGHTA and CDR2 FQGTGA come from the germline V gene. The CDR3 has 13 amino acids. CDR3 in DNA: TGTGCCGGCAGCTTAAGTCCGGGCACTGAAGCTTTCTTT. Translated, it gives CAGSLSPGTEAFF.

Many counts were recorded for this clonotype. The J gene is TRBJ2-5, the V gene TRBV9; D remains unclear. The germline V gene has CDR1 SGDLS and CDR2 YYNGEE. This CDR3 comprises 15 residues. V gave up 0 bases and J gave up 2 bases, with 11 bases separating them. CDR3 bases: TGTGCCAGCAGCGTAGCAGGAGCAGGTCAAGAGACCCAGTACTTC. This sequence encodes CASSVAGAGQETQYF.

With regard to this clonotype: A junction end diverges from the germline sequence, so it may reflect a read error. This chain links TRBV5-4 with TRBJ1-2; D is perhaps TRBD1 (6 bases). The V gene's germline CDR1 is SGHNT and CDR2 YYREEE (reference sequence). This CDR3 region has 13 residues. CDR3 DNA: TGTACCAGCAGCTTGGGGGGGGCGCGGGGCTACACCTTC. It specifies CTSSLGGARGYTF.

This clonotype was picked up a small number of times. The chain carries TRBV11-3 and TRBJ2-7; D may be TRBD1 (6 bases). This CDR3 contains 15 residues. CDR1 SGHNT and CDR2 YENEEA come from the germline V gene. V was shortened by 5 bases and J by 3 bases, with 17 bases between the two germline ends. The CDR3 protein is CASSRRYRGFYEQYF. The DNA of the CDR3 is TGTGCCAGCAGCAGGAGGTATAGGGGGTTCTACGAGCAGTACTTC.

V usage is TRBV10-2 and J usage is TRBJ1-1; D gene ambiguous. The CDR3 has 11 amino acids. Deletions cut 2 bases from V and 7 bases from J, with 5 bases between. Germline V gene sequence: CDR1 WSHSY, CDR2 SAAADI. The CDR3 is CASSETGEAFF. CDR3 nucleotides: TGCGCCAGCAGTGAGACCGGTGAAGCTTTCTTT.

This clonotype occurred a few times. The chain carries TRBV19 and TRBJ1-1; TRBD1 aligns across 11 bases. The germline V gene has CDR1 LNHDA and CDR2 SQIVND (reference sequence). This CDR3 region has 16 residues. Unmatched junction bases numbered 5, after V lost 1 base and J lost 4 bases. Here the CDR3 reads CASSIGEGQGGTEAFF. Written as DNA, the CDR3 is TGTGCCAGTAGTATAGGGGAGGGACAGGGGGGCACTGAAGCTTTCTTT. Filled out from reference TRBV19 and TRBJ1-1, the complete variable domain reads DGGITQSPKYLFRKEGQNVTLSCEQNLNHDAMYWYRQDPGQGLRLIYYSQIVNDFQKGDIAEGYSVSREKKESFPLTVTSAQKNPTAFYLCASSIGEGQGGTEAFFGQGTRLTVV.

The chain carries TRBV5-4 and TRBJ1-1, with TRBD1 identical over 7 bases. The V gene end was trimmed by 3 bases and the J gene end by 4 bases; junction bases not matched to a gene: 9. CDR3 length: 15 amino acids. Germline V lookup: CDR1 SGHNT, CDR2 YYREEE (reference sequence). The CDR3 is CASSSYGQASTEAFF. The CDR3 nucleotides are TGTGCCAGCAGCTCCTACGGACAGGCGAGCACTGAAGCTTTCTTT.

At least ten counts were recorded for this clonotype. The chain couples TRBV7-7 to TRBJ1-4; TRBD1 is a possible D gene (6 bases). Germline loops: CDR1 SSHAT, CDR2 FNYEAQ (reference sequence). CDR3 size: 16 residues. Trimming took off 4 bases at V and 3 bases at J, with 15 bases between the two ends. DNA of the CDR3: TGTGCCAGCAGCTCCTATCCCAGGGGTGCTAATGAAAAACTGTTTTTT. Encoded protein: CASSSYPRGANEKLFF. The variable domain in full, with the rest retrieved from reference TRBV7-7 and TRBJ1-4, is GAGVSQSPRYKVTKRGQDVTLRCDPISSHATLYWYQQALGQGPEFLTYFNYEAQPDKSGLPSDRFSAERPEGSISTLTIQRTEQRDSAMYRCASSSYPRGANEKLFFGSGTQLSVL.

Many counts were recorded for this clonotype. The chain carries TRBV9 and TRBJ2-2; D gene uncertain. The CDR3 runs 13 residues. CDR1 SGDLS and CDR2 YYNGEE come from the germline V gene. V was clipped by 3 bases and J by 7 bases, with 10 bases between them. The CDR3 bases are TGTGCCAGCAGCGGATCTGCAAGCGGGGAGCTGTTTTTT. This encodes CASSGSASGELFF.

J is TRBJ2-5 and V is TRBV30, with D unclear. Trimming took 4 bases from V and 7 from J, leaving 19 bases between them. Germline loops: CDR1 GTSNPN, CDR2 SVGIG (reference sequence). This CDR3 spans 14 amino acids. The CDR3 reads CAWIQDSKSGTQYF. CDR3 nucleotide sequence: TGTGCCTGGATCCAGGATTCTAAATCGGGGACCCAGTACTTC.

This clonotype was observed at least ten times. This chain joins TRBV7-8 and TRBJ2-7, with TRBD1 matching over 8 bases. The ends lost 5 bases at V and 1 base at J; junction bases unmatched: 7. This CDR3 has 15 amino acids. Germline assignment: CDR1 SGHVS and CDR2 FQNEAQ. The CDR3 reads CASSRDRGPSYEQYF. The CDR3 nucleotides read TGTGCCAGCAGCCGAGACAGGGGTCCATCCTACGAGCAGTACTTC.

This chain connects TRBV7-2 to TRBJ2-1, with a weak D call TRBD1 (5 bases). In germline, CDR1 is SGHTA, CDR2 FQGNSA. The germline V and J ends were trimmed by 1 base and 5 bases, with 9 bases remaining between them. The CDR3 runs 14 residues. The CDR3 here is CASSLGGLHNEQFF. CDR3 in DNA: TGTGCCAGCAGCTTAGGGGGCCTCCACAATGAGCAGTTCTTC.

The chain employs TRBV18 and TRBJ1-6, with D possibly TRBD1 on 5 matching bases. The V and J ends lost 3 bases and 6 bases respectively, with 9 bases between them. In germline, CDR1 is KGHSH, CDR2 LQKENI. The CDR3 contains 14 residues. Here the CDR3 reads CASSPGPLNSPLHF. CDR3 nucleotides: TGTGCCAGCTCACCGGGACCACTTAATTCACCCCTCCACTTT.

In its sample, this clonotype was seen many times. V is TRBV2 and J is TRBJ1-6, with TRBD1 matching over 9 bases. The CDR3 length is 14 residues. V shed 10 bases and J 4 bases; nucleotides not matched to a gene: 5. Germline V CDR1 and CDR2: SNHLY, FYNNEI. The CDR3 coding sequence is TGTGCCATTCGGGACAGGGATTATAATTCACCCCTCCACTTT. Translated: CAIRDRDYNSPLHF.

Concerning this clonotype: One end of the junction does not line up with germline, which may come from a read error. The chain recombines TRBV2 with TRBJ2-7, with 8 bases lining up with TRBD1. Per the germline V gene, CDR1 is SNHLY and CDR2 is FYNNEI. The CDR3 extends over 15 amino acids. The CDR3 region is CASRRGRGPGYKQYF. The DNA for the CDR3 is TGTGCCAGCAGGCGGGGCAGGGGGCCCGGCTACAAGCAGTACTTC.

Many counts were recorded for this clonotype. Here the CDR3 DNA reads TGTGCCACCAGTGAATCGACCGGGGAGCTGTTTTTT. This sequence encodes CATSESTGELFF. The rearrangement uses TRBV24-1 and TRBJ2-2; no reliable D call. Trimming removed 4 bases from V and 5 bases from J, with 4 bases in between. CDR1 and CDR2 from the germline V gene are KGHDR and SFDVKD. The CDR3 runs 12 residues.

The V and J genes are TRBV7-2 and TRBJ1-2; D is perhaps TRBD1 (5 bases). Trimming cost V 7 bases and J 4 bases, with 16 bases left between them. Germline CDR1 and CDR2: SGHTA and FQGNSA. The CDR3 is made up of 14 amino acids. CDR3 coding DNA: TGTGCCAGCACCCAAGACCGGGACGTCTATGGCTACACCTTC. It is translated as CASTQDRDVYGYTF.

This clonotype was found a few times. V and J are TRBV27 and TRBJ2-7, with 8 bases fitting TRBD1. The CDR3 consists of 16 residues. CDR1 and CDR2 (germline): MNHEY, SMNVEV (reference sequence). Trimming cost V 4 bases and J 2 bases; bases outside gene matches: 10. CDR3 in DNA: TGTGCCAGCAGTTCCGCAGGGGGCCTTGGCACCTACGAGCAGTACTTC. As protein: CASSSAGGLGTYEQYF.

The table lists this clonotype with many counts. This rearrangement joins TRBV29-1 to TRBJ2-7; D ambiguous. The CDR3 consists of 10 residues. Per germline, CDR1 SQVTM and CDR2 ANQGSEA. V was shortened by 4 bases and J by 3 bases, with 4 bases between the two germline ends. CDR3 amino acids: CSVGDYEQYF. DNA of the CDR3: TGCAGCGTTGGGGACTACGAGCAGTACTTC.

This rearrangement joins TRBV4-3 to TRBJ1-4, with D tentatively TRBD1 (5 bases). Trimming cost V 1 base and J 8 bases, with 14 bases left between them. This CDR3 spans 15 amino acids. Germline CDR1 reads LGHNA; CDR2 reads YSLEER. The CDR3 is CASSQAGGLYEKLFF. CDR3 DNA sequence: TGCGCCAGCAGCCAAGCCGGGGGGTTATACGAAAAACTGTTTTTT.

This chain connects TRBV6-1 to TRBJ2-5, with TRBD2 matching 10 bases. The CDR3 totals 15 residues. Losses at the gene ends were 4 bases for V and 2 bases for J; bases not matched to a gene: 4. CDR1 and CDR2 (germline): MNHNS, SASEGT. The CDR3 DNA sequence: TGTGCCAGCAGTGTGCTAGCGGGGGATCAAGAGACCCAGTACTTC. Amino acids: CASSVLAGDQETQYF.

As concerns this clonotype: The DNA is omitted, as the CDR3 cannot be located on it reliably, and the CDR3 follows TCRdb's listing. The V gene is TRBV11-2, the J gene TRBJ2-2; TRBD2, as called in the table, went unchecked against the DNA. The CDR3 is 18 amino acids in total, end residues counted. Germline loops: CDR1 SGHAT, CDR2 FQNNGV. CDR3 sequence reads: CASSPGLAGARVPGSCFF.

In the case of this clonotype: At one end the junction does not follow the germline gene, possibly because of a read error. The rearrangement joins TRBV10-3 to TRBJ2-7, with D perhaps TRBD2 (6 bases). CDR3 length equals 14 residues. Germline V CDR1 and CDR2: ENHRY, SYGVKD. CDR3 coding DNA: TGTGCCAGCAGTCCCATCCAGGGCGCGGGGGAGCAGTACTTC. This sequence encodes CASSPIQGAGEQYF.